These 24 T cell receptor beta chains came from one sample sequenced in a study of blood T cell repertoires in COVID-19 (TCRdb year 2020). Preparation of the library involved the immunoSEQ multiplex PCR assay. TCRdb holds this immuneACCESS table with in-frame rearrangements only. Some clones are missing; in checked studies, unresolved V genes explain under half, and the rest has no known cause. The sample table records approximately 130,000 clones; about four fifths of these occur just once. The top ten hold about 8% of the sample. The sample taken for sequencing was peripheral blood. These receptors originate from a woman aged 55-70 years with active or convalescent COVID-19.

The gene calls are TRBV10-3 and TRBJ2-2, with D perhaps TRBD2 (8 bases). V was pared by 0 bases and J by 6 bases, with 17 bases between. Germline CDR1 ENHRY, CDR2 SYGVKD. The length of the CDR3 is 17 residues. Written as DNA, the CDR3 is TGTGCCATCAGTGAGTCCACGGGAGGGGGCTTTCCCGGGGAGCTGTTTTTT. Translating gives CAISESTGGGFPGELFF.

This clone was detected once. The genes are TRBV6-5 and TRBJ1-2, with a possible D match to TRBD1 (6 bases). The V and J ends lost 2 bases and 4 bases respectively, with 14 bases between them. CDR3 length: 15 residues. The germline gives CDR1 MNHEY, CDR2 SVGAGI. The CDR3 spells CASSYNRDAGYGYTF. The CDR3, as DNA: TGTGCCAGCAGTTACAACAGGGACGCGGGCTATGGCTACACCTTC.

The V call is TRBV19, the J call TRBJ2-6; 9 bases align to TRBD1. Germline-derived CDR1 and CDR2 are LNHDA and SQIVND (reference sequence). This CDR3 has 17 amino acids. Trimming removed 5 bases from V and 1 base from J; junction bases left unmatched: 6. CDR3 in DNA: TGTGCCAGTAGTCTGACAGGGGGGGGTTCTGGGGCCAACGTCCTGACTTTC. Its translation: CASSLTGGGSGANVLTF.

The CDR3 DNA reads as TGTGCCAGCGTACTAGTAGGGACTAGCGGTCCCAATGAGCAGTTCTTC. It codes for CASVLVGTSGPNEQFF. The genes are TRBV7-9 and TRBJ2-1; 11 positions match TRBD2. With 8 bases clipped from V and 6 bases from J, the junction kept 12 bases outside the gene matches. Germline loops: CDR1 SEHNR, CDR2 FQNEAQ (reference sequence). The CDR3 loop spans 16 amino acids.

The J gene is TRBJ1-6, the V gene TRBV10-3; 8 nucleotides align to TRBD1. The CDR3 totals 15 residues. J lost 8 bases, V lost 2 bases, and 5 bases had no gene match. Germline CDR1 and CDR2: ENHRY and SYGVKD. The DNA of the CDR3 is TGTGCCATCAGTGAGGGCGAGACAGGGGATTCACCCCTCCACTTT. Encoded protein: CAISEGETGDSPLHF.

In nucleotides, the CDR3 is TGTGCCAGCAGCTCCGGGGGGGCGGAGGGAGAGACCCAGTACTTC. Encoded protein: CASSSGGAEGETQYF. V is TRBV7-9 and J is TRBJ2-5, with 8 positions matching TRBD2. The CDR3 contains 15 residues. V was pared by 4 bases and J by 4 bases, with 8 bases of the junction left unmatched. Germline CDR1 reads SEHNR; CDR2 reads FQNEAQ (reference sequence).

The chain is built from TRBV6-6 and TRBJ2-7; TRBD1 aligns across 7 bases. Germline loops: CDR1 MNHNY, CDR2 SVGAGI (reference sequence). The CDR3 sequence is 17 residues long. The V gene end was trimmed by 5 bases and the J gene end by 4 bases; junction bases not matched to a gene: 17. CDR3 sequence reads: CASSRIPTTGRKYEQYF. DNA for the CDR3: TGTGCCAGCAGTCGCATACCCACGACAGGGCGGAAGTACGAGCAGTACTTC.

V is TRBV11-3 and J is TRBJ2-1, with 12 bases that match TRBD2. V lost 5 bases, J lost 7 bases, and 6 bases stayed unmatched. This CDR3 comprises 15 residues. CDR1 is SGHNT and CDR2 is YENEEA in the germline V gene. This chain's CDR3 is CASSLLAGGPNEQFF. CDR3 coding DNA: TGTGCCAGCAGCCTTCTAGCGGGGGGGCCTAATGAGCAGTTCTTC. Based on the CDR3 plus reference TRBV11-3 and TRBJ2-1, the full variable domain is EAGVVQSPRYKIIEKKQPVAFWCNPISGHNTLYWYLQNLGQGPELLIRYENEEAVDDSQLPKDRFSAERLKGVDSTLKIQPAELGDSAVYLCASSLLAGGPNEQFFGPGTRLTVL.

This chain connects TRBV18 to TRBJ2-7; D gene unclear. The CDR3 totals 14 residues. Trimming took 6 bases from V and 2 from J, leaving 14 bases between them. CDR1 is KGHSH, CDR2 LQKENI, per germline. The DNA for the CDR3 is TGTGCCAGCTCGCCCTTGGGCCAGACCTACGAGCAGTACTTC. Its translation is CASSPLGQTYEQYF.

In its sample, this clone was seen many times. CDR3 residues: CASNQMGARSNQPQHF. DNA of the CDR3: TGTGCCAGCAATCAAATGGGGGCTAGGAGCAATCAGCCCCAGCATTTT. V usage is TRBV2 and J usage is TRBJ1-5, with a possible D match to TRBD1 (6 bases). The CDR3 is 16 amino acids. The V end lost 7 bases, the J end lost 1 base, and 17 bases lay between the germline ends. CDR1 SNHLY and CDR2 FYNNEI come from the germline V gene.

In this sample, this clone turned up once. The CDR3 loop reads CARSPTTEEEYNEQFF. The CDR3 DNA sequence: TGTGCCAGAAGCCCGACCACTGAAGAGGAATACAATGAGCAGTTCTTC. This rearrangement joins TRBV5-3 to TRBJ2-1; D unresolved. TRBV5-3 is designated an ORF whose function remains uncertain. The CDR3 covers 16 residues. Trimming pared 4 bases from V and 4 bases from J, leaving 18 bases between.

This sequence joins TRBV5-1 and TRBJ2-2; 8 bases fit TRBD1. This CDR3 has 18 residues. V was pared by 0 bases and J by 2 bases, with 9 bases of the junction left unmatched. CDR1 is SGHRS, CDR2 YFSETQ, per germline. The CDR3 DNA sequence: TGCGCCAGCAGCTTGGCGGTGGTTGACAGGGGCAACACCGGGGAGCTGTTTTTT. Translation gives CASSLAVVDRGNTGELFF.

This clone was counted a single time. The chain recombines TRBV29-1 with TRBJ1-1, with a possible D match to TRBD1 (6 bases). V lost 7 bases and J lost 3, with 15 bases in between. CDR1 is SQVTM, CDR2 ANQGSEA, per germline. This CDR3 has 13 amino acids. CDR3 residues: CSGTASWDTEAFF. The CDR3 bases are TGCAGCGGGACAGCCTCGTGGGACACTGAAGCTTTCTTT.

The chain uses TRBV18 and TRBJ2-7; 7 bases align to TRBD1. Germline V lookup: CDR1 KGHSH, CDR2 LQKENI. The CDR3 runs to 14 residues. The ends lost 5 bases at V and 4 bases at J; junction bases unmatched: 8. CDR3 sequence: CASSISGTEYEQYV. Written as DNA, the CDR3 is TGTGCCAGCTCAATCTCCGGGACAGAGTACGAGCAGTACGTC.

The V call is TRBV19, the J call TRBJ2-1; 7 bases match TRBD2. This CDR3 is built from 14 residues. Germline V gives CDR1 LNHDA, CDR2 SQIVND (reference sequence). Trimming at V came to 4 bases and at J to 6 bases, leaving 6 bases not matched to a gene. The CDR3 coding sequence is TGTGCCAGTAGTAAGTCTAGCGGAAGCAATGAGCAGTTCTTC. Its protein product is CASSKSSGSNEQFF.

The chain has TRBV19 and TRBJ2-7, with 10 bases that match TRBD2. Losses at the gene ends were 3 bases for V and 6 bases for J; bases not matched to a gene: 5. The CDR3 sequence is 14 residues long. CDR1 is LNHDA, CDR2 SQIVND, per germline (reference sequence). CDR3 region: CASSIGSGRPEQYF. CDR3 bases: TGTGCCAGTAGTATTGGTAGCGGGAGGCCCGAGCAGTACTTC.

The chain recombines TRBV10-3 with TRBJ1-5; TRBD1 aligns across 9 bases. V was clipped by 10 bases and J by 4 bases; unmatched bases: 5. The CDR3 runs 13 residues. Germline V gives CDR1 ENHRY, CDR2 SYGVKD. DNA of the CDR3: TGTGCCACCGGACAGGGGCCAAATCAGCCCCAGCATTTT. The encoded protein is CATGQGPNQPQHF.

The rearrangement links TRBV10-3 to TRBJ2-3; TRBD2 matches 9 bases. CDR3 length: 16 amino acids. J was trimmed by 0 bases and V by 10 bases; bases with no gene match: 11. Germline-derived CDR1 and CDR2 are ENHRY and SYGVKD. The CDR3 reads CATREISGGSTDTQYF. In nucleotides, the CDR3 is TGTGCCACGCGCGAGATTAGCGGGGGCAGCACAGATACGCAGTATTTT.

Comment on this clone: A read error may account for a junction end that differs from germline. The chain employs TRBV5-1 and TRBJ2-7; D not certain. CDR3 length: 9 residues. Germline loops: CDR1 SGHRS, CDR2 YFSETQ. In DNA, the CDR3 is TGCGCCAGCGCTCCGACTGCTCCCTTC. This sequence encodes CASAPTAPF.

In DNA form, the CDR3 reads TGTGCCACCAGTGGGGGCGCAGGGGGGGCTTTCTTT. Encoded protein: CATSGGAGGAFF. J is TRBJ1-1 and V is TRBV24-1, with 7 positions matching TRBD1. The trim removed 5 bases at V and 11 bases at J, leaving 7 bases unmatched. The CDR3 loop spans 12 amino acids. Per germline, CDR1 KGHDR and CDR2 SFDVKD.

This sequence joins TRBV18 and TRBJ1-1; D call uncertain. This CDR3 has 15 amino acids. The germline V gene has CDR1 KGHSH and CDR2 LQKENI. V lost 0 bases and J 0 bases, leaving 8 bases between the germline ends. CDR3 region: CASSPPSGMNTEAFF. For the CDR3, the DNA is TGTGCCAGCTCACCACCTAGCGGCATGAACACTGAAGCTTTCTTT.

The CDR3 DNA reads as TGTGCCAGTAACGAGGGAGGTGCGGCCCTAGCCAAAAACATTCAGTACTTC. Encoded protein: CASNEGGAALAKNIQYF. This chain uses TRBV19 with TRBJ2-4; TRBD2 is a possible D gene (6 bases). The CDR3 has 17 residues. From germline, CDR1 is LNHDA and CDR2 SQIVND (reference sequence). V lost 7 bases and J 0 bases, leaving 19 bases between the germline ends.

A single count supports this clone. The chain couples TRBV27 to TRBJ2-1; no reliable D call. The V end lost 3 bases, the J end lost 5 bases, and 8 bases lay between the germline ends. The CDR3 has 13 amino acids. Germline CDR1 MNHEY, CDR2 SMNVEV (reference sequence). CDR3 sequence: CASSFEPNNEQFF. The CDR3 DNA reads TGTGCCAGCAGTTTTGAGCCGAACAATGAGCAGTTCTTC.

CDR3 loop: CASSQARHYGYTF. The DNA of the CDR3 is TGCGCCAGCAGCCAAGCGCGGCACTATGGCTACACCTTC. This chain connects TRBV4-1 to TRBJ1-2; D gene uncertain. V dropped 1 base and J dropped 3 bases, with 6 bases sitting between them. The germline gives CDR1 MGHRA, CDR2 YSYEKL. This CDR3 contains 13 residues.